This is a list of T cell receptor beta chains from one sample in a study of technical replicates of blood from a few donors. Sequenced by immunoSEQ multiplex PCR; TCRdb stores in-frame clones only, minus some. The data hold around 100,000 clones, with 85% to 95% observed a single time. Sequencing was carried out using T cells isolated from PBMCs. The receptor source for this set is a human donor in good health. CDR3s include the opening cysteine and the closing phenylalanine or tryptophan. Where a row states a size, it is once, few, many or the class of an expanded clone; other rows omit it.

V: TRBV7-2; size: NA; J: TRBJ1-1; CDR3: CASSLARGSTEAFF
V: TRBV6-6; size: NA; J: TRBJ2-7; CDR3: CASSHRGSYEQYF
V: TRBV4-2; size: NA; J: TRBJ1-1; CDR3: CASSPLDRGGGTEAFF
V: TRBV25-1; size: NA; J: TRBJ2-7; CDR3: CASSERGEQYF
V: TRBV6-5; size: NA; J: TRBJ2-7; CDR3: CASSLQDNTYEQYF
V: TRBV2; size: NA; J: TRBJ2-1; CDR3: CASSRVDSYNEQFF
V: TRBV13; size: NA; J: TRBJ2-2; CDR3: CASSFTGTGNTGELFF
V: TRBV19; size: NA; J: TRBJ2-6; CDR3: CASRGMAGANVLTF
V: TRBV6-6; size: NA; J: TRBJ2-7; CDR3: CATLPGQGAREQYF
V: TRBV6-1; size: few; J: TRBJ1-1; CDR3: CASSETRGSLNTEAFF
V: TRBV19; size: NA; J: TRBJ2-7; CDR3: CASSQGQIYEQYF
V: TRBV5-1; size: NA; J: TRBJ2-3; CDR3: CASSFSTGTDTQYF
V: TRBV29-1; size: NA; J: TRBJ2-4; CDR3: CSVEAPGASGDIQYF
V: TRBV5-6; size: NA; J: TRBJ2-7; CDR3: CASSVDSYEQYF
V: TRBV19; size: NA; J: TRBJ2-5; CDR3: CASSILAGGQETQYF
V: TRBV28; size: NA; J: TRBJ1-2; CDR3: CASSYSSLGTVYGYTF
V: TRBV5-6; size: NA; J: TRBJ2-2; CDR3: CASSRGRGPYTGELFF
V: TRBV7-9; size: NA; J: TRBJ2-1; CDR3: CASSLFDEQFF
V: TRBV2; size: once; J: TRBJ2-7; CDR3: CASSEGPGQTLGEQYF
V: TRBV9; size: few; J: TRBJ1-1; CDR3: CASSVTGGGTEAFF
V: TRBV19; size: NA; J: TRBJ2-7; CDR3: CASNPGTNSYEQYF
V: TRBV10-3; size: NA; J: TRBJ2-5; CDR3: CAISPGQGGETQYF
V: TRBV30; size: NA; J: TRBJ1-4; CDR3: CAWRRGTNEKLFF
V: TRBV27; size: NA; J: TRBJ1-1; CDR3: CASSTPAQQGSKTEAFF
V: TRBV19; size: few; J: TRBJ1-1; CDR3: CASNRVSRDTEAFF
V: TRBV19; size: NA; J: TRBJ2-2; CDR3: CASSMTGASGELFF
V: TRBV10-1; size: NA; J: TRBJ1-5; CDR3: CASSQGLNQPQHF
V: TRBV19; size: NA; J: TRBJ2-7; CDR3: CASSISARSSYEQYF
V: TRBV11-1; size: once; J: TRBJ2-3; CDR3: CASSLLGQSTDTQYF
V: TRBV2; size: NA; J: TRBJ1-1; CDR3: CASNNRVEAFF
V: TRBV27; size: NA; J: TRBJ2-2; CDR3: CASSWFRDGELFF
V: TRBV27; size: once; J: TRBJ2-7; CDR3: CASSLGASGRAQYF
V: TRBV10-3; size: NA; J: TRBJ1-5; CDR3: CAITGTVNQPQHF
V: TRBV6-1; size: once; J: TRBJ2-7; CDR3: CASSDRGSRGQYF
V: TRBV27; size: NA; J: TRBJ1-2; CDR3: CASSPYPGQGGGYTF
V: TRBV5-1; size: NA; J: TRBJ2-1; CDR3: CASSRSGGQGGNEQFF
V: TRBV18; size: NA; J: TRBJ2-2; CDR3: CASSPFQEITGELFF
V: TRBV11-3; size: NA; J: TRBJ2-1; CDR3: CASSFRGTSGSHEQFF
V: TRBV12-5; size: NA; J: TRBJ2-3; CDR3: CASGLVADTQYF
V: TRBV11-2; size: NA; J: TRBJ1-2; CDR3: CASSLSRDYGYTF
V: TRBV5-4; size: NA; J: TRBJ1-2; CDR3: CASSRTGSDGYTF
V: TRBV15; size: NA; J: TRBJ2-7; CDR3: CATSRDRRLQLDTYEQYF
V: TRBV11-2; size: NA; J: TRBJ2-5; CDR3: CASSFGAQETQYF
V: TRBV5-4; size: NA; J: TRBJ2-6; CDR3: CASSFSGSSGANVLTF
V: TRBV7-3; size: NA; J: TRBJ2-2; CDR3: CASSPGLAGAGELFF
V: TRBV7-8; size: NA; J: TRBJ1-5; CDR3: CASSMAGGPQPQHF
V: TRBV5-6; size: NA; J: TRBJ2-7; CDR3: CASSLGTGKQYF
V: TRBV5-5; size: NA; J: TRBJ1-1; CDR3: CASSLLGGNMDTEAFF
V: TRBV25-1; size: NA; J: TRBJ1-2; CDR3: CASSEYRQGASYGYTF
V: TRBV19; size: NA; J: TRBJ1-2; CDR3: CATEEGRDYGYTF
V: TRBV27; size: NA; J: TRBJ2-7; CDR3: CASSLSRVVEQYF